The rows below give T cell receptor beta chains drawn from one sample of a study of blood T cell repertoires in COVID-19. Profiling relied on immunoSEQ multiplex PCR, and the TCRdb table lists in-frame clones only, not all of them. Among around 270,000 clones listed, around 89% were seen once. What was sequenced was peripheral blood. These receptors all come from a man aged 25 to 40 with acute or convalescent COVID-19. The CDR3 runs from the conserved cysteine through the conserved F or W. Each record gives: clone size, D gene, J gene, V gene, CDR3 protein, CDR3 DNA. D genes are given only for firm matches. Some rows mark clone size as missing; the rest say once, few, many or name a class of expanded clone.

>.|.|TRBJ2-3|TRBV6-5
CASNFNLNTDTQYF
TGTGCCAGCAATTTTAATTTAAACACAGATACGCAGTATTTT
>.|.|TRBJ2-1|TRBV5-1
CASSLAPEALGTYNEQFF
TGCGCCAGCAGCTTGGCCCCTGAGGCCCTAGGCACCTACAATGAGCAGTTCTTC
>.|TRBD2|TRBJ2-2|TRBV5-1
CASSSTTSGQTNTGELFF
TGCGCCAGCAGCTCTACGACTAGCGGGCAAACGAACACCGGGGAGCTGTTTTTT
>.|TRBD2|TRBJ2-5|TRBV15
CATSRGFRTSGNQETQYF
TGTGCCACCAGCAGAGGATTTAGGACTAGCGGTAACCAAGAGACCCAGTACTTC
>.|TRBD2|TRBJ2-5|TRBV9
CASSARGGGGYQETQYF
TGTGCCAGCAGCGCCCGGGGCGGCGGGGGATACCAAGAGACCCAGTACTTC
>.|TRBD2|TRBJ2-1|TRBV27
CASSLFPGLADVKFF
TGTGCCAGCAGTTTATTTCCGGGACTAGCAGATGTGAAATTCTTC
>.|.|TRBJ1-2|TRBV2
CASSRWEGEAVTF
TGTGCCAGCAGCCGGTGGGAGGGGGAGGCCGTCACCTTC
>.|TRBD1|TRBJ2-6|TRBV28
CASTPLGQGRPSGANVLTF
TGTGCCAGCACCCCTTTGGGACAGGGAAGACCCTCTGGGGCCAACGTCCTGACTTTC
>.|.|TRBJ2-3|TRBV7-8
CASSLVVSDLNTQYF
TGTGCCAGCAGCTTAGTCGTCAGCGATCTTAATACGCAGTATTTT
>.|TRBD2|TRBJ2-3|TRBV7-2
CASSFSPPLAGVMDTQYF
TGTGCCAGCAGCTTTTCCCCTCCACTAGCGGGAGTGATGGATACGCAGTATTTT
>.|.|TRBJ1-5|TRBV6-5
CASSYSTRGGQPQHF
TGTGCCAGCAGTTACTCGACCCGTGGCGGGCAGCCCCAGCATTTT
>.|TRBD1|TRBJ1-6|TRBV19
CASKMGQGTSPLHF
TGTGCCAGTAAAATGGGACAGGGAACTTCACCCCTCCACTTT
>.|.|TRBJ1-6|TRBV12-5
CASAPPGTYNSPLHF
TGTGCTAGTGCCCCCCCGGGGACCTATAATTCACCCCTCCACTTT
>.|TRBD2|TRBJ2-7|TRBV29-1
CSGGGYGGRGYEQYF
TGCAGCGGCGGAGGGTATGGAGGGAGGGGCTACGAGCAGTACTTC
>once|.|TRBJ2-2|TRBV30
CAWRAAKGVSSGELFF
TGTGCCTGGAGAGCAGCGAAGGGGGTATCCTCCGGGGAGCTGTTTTTT
>.|.|TRBJ2-7|TRBV2
CASRYSYEQYF
TGTGCCAGCAGGTATTCCTACGAGCAGTACTTC
>.|.|TRBJ1-3|TRBV5-1
CASRGVSGNTIYF
TGCGCCAGCAGGGGAGTTTCCGGAAACACCATATATTTT
>.|TRBD1|TRBJ1-1|TRBV19
CATETGRHTEAFF
TGTGCCACAGAGACAGGGCGGCACACTGAAGCTTTCTTT
>.|TRBD1|TRBJ1-5|TRBV2
CASTKDREDQPQHF
TGTGCCAGCACCAAAGACAGGGAGGACCAGCCCCAGCATTTT
>.|.|TRBJ1-5|TRBV19
CASSIQGGQPQHF
TGTGCCAGTAGTATTCAGGGAGGTCAGCCCCAGCATTTT
>.|.|TRBJ1-5|TRBV15
CATSRESIQGGNLPQHF
TGTGCCACCAGCAGAGAATCAATACAGGGTGGAAATCTGCCCCAGCATTTT
>.|TRBD1|TRBJ2-7|TRBV19
CASSDRGGPYEQYF
TGTGCCAGTAGTGACAGGGGGGGCCCCTACGAGCAGTACTTC